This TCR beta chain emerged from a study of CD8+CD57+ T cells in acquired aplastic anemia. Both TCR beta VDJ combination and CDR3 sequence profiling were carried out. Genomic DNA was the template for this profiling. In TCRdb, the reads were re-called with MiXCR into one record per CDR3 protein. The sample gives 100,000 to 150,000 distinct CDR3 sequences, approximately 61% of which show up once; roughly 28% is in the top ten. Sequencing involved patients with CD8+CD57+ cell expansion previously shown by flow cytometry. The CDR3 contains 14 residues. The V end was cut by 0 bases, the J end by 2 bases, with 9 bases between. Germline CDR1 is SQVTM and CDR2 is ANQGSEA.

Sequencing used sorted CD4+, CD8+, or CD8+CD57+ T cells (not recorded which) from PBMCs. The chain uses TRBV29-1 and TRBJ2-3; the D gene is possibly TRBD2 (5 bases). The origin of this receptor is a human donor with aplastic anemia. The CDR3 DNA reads TGCAGCGTTGAAGATTACGGGGACACAGATACGCAGTATTTT. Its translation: CSVEDYGDTDTQYF.